The rows below give T cell receptor beta chains drawn from one sample of a study of shared clonotypes between healthy human individuals. Profiling relied on immunoSEQ multiplex PCR, and the TCRdb table lists in-frame clones only, not all of them. The data contain about 2.4 million clones, roughly 93% of them singletons. Material: naive CD4+ T cells from PBMCs. These receptors all come from a man aged 18 to 35 in good health. Some clones in this sample may be carry-over from other donors' samples. Each CDR3 is given with its conserved first and last residue. Fields, in order: V gene, D gene, J gene, CDR3 length, CDR3 protein, CDR3 DNA. The D gene is left open where the match is weak.

V gene: TRBV11-2
D gene: TRBD1
J gene: TRBJ2-6
CDR3 length: 17
CDR3 protein: CASSSRQGAPGANVLTF
CDR3 DNA: TGTGCCAGCAGCTCCCGACAGGGGGCGCCTGGGGCCAACGTCCTGACTTTC

V gene: TRBV19
D gene: .
J gene: TRBJ2-3
CDR3 length: 11
CDR3 protein: CASMTGDTQYF
CDR3 DNA: TGTGCCTCAATGACAGGAGATACGCAGTATTTT

V gene: TRBV5-1
D gene: .
J gene: TRBJ2-5
CDR3 length: 13
CDR3 protein: CASSLGQGETQYF
CDR3 DNA: TGCGCCAGCAGCTTGGGGCAGGGGGAGACCCAGTACTTC

V gene: TRBV25-1
D gene: .
J gene: TRBJ2-2
CDR3 length: 13
CDR3 protein: CASSERSTGELFF
CDR3 DNA: TGTGCCAGCAGTGAGCGCAGCACCGGGGAGCTGTTTTTT

V gene: TRBV19
D gene: .
J gene: TRBJ2-6
CDR3 length: 18
CDR3 protein: CASSIRQGLNSGANVLTF
CDR3 DNA: TGTGCCAGTAGTATTCGGCAGGGGCTGAACTCTGGGGCCAACGTCCTGACTTTC

V gene: TRBV27
D gene: .
J gene: TRBJ1-1
CDR3 length: 14
CDR3 protein: CASSLYRVNTEAFF
CDR3 DNA: TGTGCCAGCAGTTTATACAGGGTAAACACTGAAGCTTTCTTT

V gene: TRBV29-1
D gene: .
J gene: TRBJ1-5
CDR3 length: 13
CDR3 protein: CSVGDYSNQPQHF
CDR3 DNA: TGCAGCGTTGGTGACTATAGCAATCAGCCCCAGCATTTT

V gene: TRBV5-1
D gene: .
J gene: TRBJ2-5
CDR3 length: 15
CDR3 protein: CASSYTQGGQETQYF
CDR3 DNA: TGCGCCAGCAGCTATACTCAGGGGGGTCAAGAGACCCAGTACTTC

V gene: TRBV5-6
D gene: .
J gene: TRBJ1-2
CDR3 length: 11
CDR3 protein: CASSRQAILTF
CDR3 DNA: TGTGCCAGCAGCCGACAGGCGATATTAACCTTC

V gene: TRBV5-3
D gene: .
J gene: TRBJ1-2
CDR3 length: 12
CDR3 protein: CARSLCFRGNTF
CDR3 DNA: TGTGCCAGAAGCTTGTGTTTCAGGGGAAACACCTTC

V gene: TRBV6-1
D gene: TRBD1
J gene: TRBJ2-2
CDR3 length: 15
CDR3 protein: CASRVDRGNTGELFF
CDR3 DNA: TGTGCCAGCAGGGTTGACAGGGGAAACACCGGGGAGCTGTTTTTT

V gene: TRBV7-9
D gene: .
J gene: TRBJ2-5
CDR3 length: 15
CDR3 protein: CASSPQGTTGETQYF
CDR3 DNA: TGTGCCAGCAGCCCCCAGGGGACTACCGGAGAGACCCAGTACTTC

V gene: TRBV14
D gene: .
J gene: TRBJ1-3
CDR3 length: 16
CDR3 protein: CASSHSRDTSGNTIYF
CDR3 DNA: TGTGCCAGCAGCCATTCCCGGGACACCTCTGGAAACACCATATATTTT

V gene: TRBV28
D gene: .
J gene: TRBJ2-7
CDR3 length: 10
CDR3 protein: CASGSYEQYF
CDR3 DNA: TGTGCCAGCGGGTCCTACGAGCAGTACTTC

V gene: TRBV5-1
D gene: .
J gene: TRBJ2-5
CDR3 length: 15
CDR3 protein: CASSSGHSYQETQYF
CDR3 DNA: TGCGCCAGCAGCTCGGGACACTCGTACCAAGAGACCCAGTACTTC